This record covers a single T cell receptor beta chain. The sample originates from a study of blood T cell repertoires in COVID-19. Study-wide background: Donors in the United States, Italy and Spain gave samples during acute or convalescent COVID-19. The cDNA or gDNA used as material had been derived from T cells, B-cell-depleted T cells, or PBMCs.

Per the germline V gene, CDR1 is SGDLS and CDR2 is YYNGEE. The CDR3 is 14 residues long. V shed 0 bases and J shed 1 base, with 6 bases lying between them. Authors' analysis steps: Estimation of nucleated cell counts was performed using reference gene primer amplification. Some clones are missing from TCRdb's copy, which holds only in-frame ones; the method was immunoSEQ multiplex PCR. That table is the source of V, J and clone size, and D and trimming were worked out from the DNA. The sample has under 100,000 clones; roughly 86% are singletons. The clonotype was recovered from a man in his forties with acute or convalescent COVID-19. V usage is TRBV9 and J usage is TRBJ2-3; no clear D. Sequenced sample: peripheral blood. The CDR3: CASSVERGTDTQYF. CDR3 DNA: TGTGCCAGCAGCGTAGAAAGAGGCACAGATACGCAGTATTTT.